These 18 T cell receptor beta chains were sequenced from one sample in a study of response to subunit inactivated influenza vaccine listed by TCRdb under 2018. The meaning of the sample's time point label: 45 to 50 days after influenza vaccine administration. Receptors were amplified or captured by RT-PCR. Sequencing instrument: Illumina HiSeq 2500. TCRdb trimmed public reads at Q25 via fastp, called clones via MiXCR and kept in-frame beta chains. Merged by CDR3 protein, the rows form single entries marked with the most common genes and DNA. For this sample there are about half a million distinct CDR3 sequences; roughly 11% appear just once. The top ten clones comprise about an eighth of the sample. Sequencing used PBMCs from blood, obtained roughly 46 days after vaccination. These receptors were collected from a middle-aged man who received an inactivated influenza vaccine. Donor details come from another sample of the same person, matched by shared clones.

The rearrangement links TRBV5-1 to TRBJ2-1, with D tentatively TRBD2 (6 bases). CDR3 length: 17 amino acids. The V and J ends lost 1 base and 4 bases respectively, with 18 bases between them. CDR1 and CDR2 (germline): SGHRS, YFSETQ. CDR3 in DNA: TGCGCCAGCAGCTTGAGGGCTAGCGCCAAACAATACAATGAGCAGTTCTTC. It specifies CASSLRASAKQYNEQFF.

This clonotype was seen many times. The chain couples TRBV6-1 to TRBJ2-5; D is perhaps TRBD1 (6 bases). The V end was cut by 6 bases, the J end by 4 bases, with 18 bases between. CDR1 MNHNS and CDR2 SASEGT come from the germline V gene. This CDR3 spans 15 amino acids. This CDR3 is CASSSPGDGAETQYF. The CDR3 DNA reads as TGTGCCAGCAGCAGTCCAGGGGATGGGGCAGAGACCCAGTACTTC.

A few counts support this clonotype. The chain links TRBV10-2 to TRBJ2-2; 8 positions match TRBD2. This CDR3 is 16 amino acids long. Looked up from germline, CDR1 is WSHSY and CDR2 is SAAADI. The junction had 8 bases not matched to a gene; V was cut back by 8 bases and J by 0 bases. The CDR3 region is CASLGLASANTGELFF. As DNA, the CDR3 is TGCGCCAGCCTCGGACTAGCTAGTGCGAACACCGGGGAGCTGTTTTTT.

This clonotype was recorded a few times. The genes are TRBV7-3 and TRBJ2-1, with TRBD2 as a possible D gene (5 bases). The CDR3 totals 15 residues. Germline CDR1 and CDR2: SGHTA and FQGTGA. Trimming pared 3 bases from V and 7 bases from J, leaving 16 bases between. The CDR3 loop is CASSLVDSFRNEQFF. The CDR3 bases are TGTGCCAGCAGCTTGGTGGACTCCTTTCGGAATGAGCAGTTCTTC.

The table lists this clonotype with a few counts. The chain combines TRBV4-2 with TRBJ2-1, with no clear D. Germline CDR1 is LGHNA and CDR2 is YNFKEQ. Deletions cut 0 bases from V and 4 bases from J, with 10 bases between. The CDR3 totals 15 residues. CDR3 DNA: TGTGCCAGCAGCCAAGATCGGGCAGGTTACAATGAGCAGTTCTTC. This translates into CASSQDRAGYNEQFF.

This clonotype was seen ten or more times. V gene TRBV7-2 combines with J gene TRBJ2-3, with TRBD2 as a possible D gene (6 bases). V was trimmed by 6 bases and J by 1 base, leaving 11 bases between them. CDR3 length equals 14 residues. Looked up from germline, CDR1 is SGHTA and CDR2 is FQGNSA. Here the CDR3 DNA reads TGTGCCAGCAGGGACTACAGTGGCACAGATACGCAGTATTTT. Translating gives CASRDYSGTDTQYF.

This clonotype was detected a few times. This chain connects TRBV2 to TRBJ2-3; TRBD1 aligns across 11 bases. CDR3 length: 16 amino acids. V trimming: 4 bases; J trimming: 6 bases; junction bases outside the gene matches: 9. CDR1 is SNHLY and CDR2 is FYNNEI in the germline V gene. DNA for the CDR3: TGTGCCAGCAGTGCCCGGGACAGGGGGTTATCGGATACGCAGTATTTT. Amino acids: CASSARDRGLSDTQYF.

This clonotype was detected only a few times. The chain combines TRBV6-1 with TRBJ2-7; 7 nucleotides match TRBD2. V gave up 8 bases and J gave up 0 bases; unmatched junction bases: 4. This CDR3 is built from 13 residues. Germline loops: CDR1 MNHNS, CDR2 SASEGT. CDR3 sequence reads: CASEGGSSYEQYF. CDR3 DNA sequence: TGTGCCAGCGAAGGCGGGAGCTCCTACGAGCAGTACTTC.

The rearrangement joins TRBV9 to TRBJ2-5; a possible D gene is TRBD2 (5 bases). V was trimmed by 0 bases and J by 2 bases, leaving 14 bases between them. CDR1 and CDR2 from the germline V gene are SGDLS and YYNGEE. The CDR3 totals 16 residues. CDR3 sequence: CASSVEGWSGQETQYF. The CDR3 coding sequence is TGTGCCAGCAGCGTAGAAGGATGGAGCGGACAAGAGACCCAGTACTTC.

The V gene is TRBV28, the J gene TRBJ1-4; no clear D. V was cut by 6 bases and J by 5 bases, with 13 bases left in between. This CDR3 spans 14 amino acids. Looked up from germline, CDR1 is MDHEN and CDR2 is SYDVKM. The CDR3: CASRWTNLNEKLFF. The CDR3, as DNA: TGTGCCAGCAGATGGACCAATTTAAATGAAAAACTGTTTTTT.

A few counts support this clonotype. J is TRBJ2-7 and V is TRBV29-1; 8 nucleotides match TRBD1. Trimming took 7 bases from V and 0 from J; bases not matched to a gene: 11. This CDR3 is 15 amino acids long. Germline loops: CDR1 SQVTM, CDR2 ANQGSEA. For the CDR3, the DNA is TGCAGCGGCAGTCATGGGGGACAGGACTCCTACGAGCAGTACTTC. Residues: CSGSHGGQDSYEQYF.

The V and J genes are TRBV9 and TRBJ2-2, with a weak D call TRBD1 (6 bases). Deletions cut 1 base from V and 5 bases from J, with 12 bases between. The CDR3 sequence is 15 residues long. Germline-derived CDR1 and CDR2 are SGDLS and YYNGEE. The CDR3 nucleotides read TGTGCCAGCAGCGTATCACAGGGTGCGACCGGGGAGCTGTTTTTT. Its translation is CASSVSQGATGELFF.

This clonotype was seen more than once but under ten times. In DNA, the CDR3 is TGCGCCAGCAGCGCCAATTTCTACGAGCAGTACTTC. The encoded protein is CASSANFYEQYF. The rearrangement uses TRBV5-1 and TRBJ2-7; no clear D gene. Germline V gene lookup returns CDR1 SGHRS and CDR2 YFSETQ. This CDR3 region has 12 residues. The V end lost 4 bases, the J end lost 3 bases, and 8 bases lay between the germline ends.

This clonotype was seen only a few times. This chain links TRBV3-1 with TRBJ1-5; D is uncertain. V lost 5 bases to trimming and J lost 3 bases, with 11 bases between them. CDR1 is LGHDT and CDR2 is YNNKEL in the germline V gene (reference sequence). The CDR3 is 14 amino acids. The CDR3 sequence is CASSLTFNNQPQHF. The CDR3 nucleotides read TGTGCCAGCAGCTTGACATTTAACAATCAGCCCCAGCATTTT.

This clonotype has a count of ten or more. The genes are TRBV5-1 and TRBJ2-7, with TRBD1 matching over 8 bases. The V gene's germline CDR1 is SGHRS and CDR2 YFSETQ. The V and J ends lost 2 bases and 4 bases, in that order; junction bases with no gene match: 5. The CDR3 has 14 amino acids. The CDR3 protein is CASSFAGGEYEQYF. CDR3 coding DNA: TGCGCCAGCAGCTTTGCAGGGGGCGAATACGAGCAGTACTTC.

The chain links TRBV9 to TRBJ2-5; D not certain. The CDR3 contains 14 residues. Germline CDR1 reads SGDLS; CDR2 reads YYNGEE. Trimming removed 4 bases at V and 5 bases at J, with 15 bases between. The CDR3 reads CASSPGRPGETQYF. The CDR3, as DNA: TGTGCCAGCAGCCCCGGTCGACCCGGGGAGACCCAGTACTTC.

CDR3 bases: TGTGCCAGCAGTTACTCGACTACAGATACGCAGTATTTT. This codes for CASSYSTTDTQYF. The gene calls are TRBV6-5 and TRBJ2-3; D call uncertain. CDR1 and CDR2 (germline): MNHEY, SVGAGI. Deletions cut 0 bases from V and 3 bases from J, with 4 bases between. CDR3 size: 13 residues.

This clonotype turned up a few times. The chain has TRBV7-9 and TRBJ1-5; no clear D. Trimming stripped 3 bases from V and 6 bases from J, with 12 bases between. The CDR3 contains 14 residues. Germline V gene sequence: CDR1 SEHNR, CDR2 FQNEAQ (reference sequence). CDR3 region: CASSLGETSQPQHF. The DNA of the CDR3 is TGTGCCAGCAGCTTGGGCGAGACGAGTCAGCCCCAGCATTTT.